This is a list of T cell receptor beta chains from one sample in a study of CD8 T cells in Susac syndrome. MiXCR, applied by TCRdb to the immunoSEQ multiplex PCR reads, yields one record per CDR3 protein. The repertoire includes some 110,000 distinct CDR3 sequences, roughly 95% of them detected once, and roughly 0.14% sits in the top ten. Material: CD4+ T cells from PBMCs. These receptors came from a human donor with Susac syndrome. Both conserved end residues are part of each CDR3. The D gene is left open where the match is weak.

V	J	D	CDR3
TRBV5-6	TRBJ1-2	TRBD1	CASSLGGQYYGYTF
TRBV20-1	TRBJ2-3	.	CSAQGLNGADTQYF
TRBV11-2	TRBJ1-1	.	CASSLVRANTEAFF
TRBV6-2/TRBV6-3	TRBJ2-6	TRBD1	CASIQTSYDRGHGANVLTF
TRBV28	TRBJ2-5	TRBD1	CASSWDREETQYF
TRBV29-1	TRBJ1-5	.	CSVGDSSNQPQHF
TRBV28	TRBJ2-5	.	CASSLIREGTGETQYF
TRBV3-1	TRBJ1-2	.	CASSQEYGYTF
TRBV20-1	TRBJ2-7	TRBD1	CSARGDRDYEQYF
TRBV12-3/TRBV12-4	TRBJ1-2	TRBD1	CASSPGQGYGYTF
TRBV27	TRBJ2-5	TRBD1	CASGRPDRGAETQYF
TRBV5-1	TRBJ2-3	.	CASSPLGADLGDTQYF
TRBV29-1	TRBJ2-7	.	CSAQGSSYEQYF
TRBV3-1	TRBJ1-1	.	CASSQRGGTEAFF
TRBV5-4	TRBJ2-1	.	CASSLYDSSEQFF
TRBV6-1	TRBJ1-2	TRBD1	CASSLGQGTSNYGYTF
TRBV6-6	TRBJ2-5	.	CASSYKHRRETQYF
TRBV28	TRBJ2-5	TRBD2	CASSSRTSGRAETQYF
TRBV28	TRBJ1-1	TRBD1	CASSLEGRGFTEAFF
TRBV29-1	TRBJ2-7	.	CSVTNAYTVEQYF
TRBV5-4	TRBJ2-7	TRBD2	CASSSGTSGPYEQYF
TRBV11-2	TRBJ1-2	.	CASSSLYGYTF
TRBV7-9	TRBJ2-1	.	CASAGTVYNEQFF
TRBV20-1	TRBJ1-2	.	CSARGGREGFGYTF
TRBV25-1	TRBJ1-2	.	CASSGYGGLGGYTF
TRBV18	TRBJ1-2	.	CASSPQGTGYTF
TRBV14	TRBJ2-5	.	CASGELGKETQYF
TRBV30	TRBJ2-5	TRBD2	CAWAPGLAGVETQYF
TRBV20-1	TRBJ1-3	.	CSATERVNTIYF
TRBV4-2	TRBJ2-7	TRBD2	CASSRVTGLESYEQYF
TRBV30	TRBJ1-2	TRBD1	CAWSVKGAGGYTF
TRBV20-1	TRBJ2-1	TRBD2	CSATQLAGGTYNEQFF
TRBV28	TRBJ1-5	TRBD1	CASSLGLDRLSNQPQHF
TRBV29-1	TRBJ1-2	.	CSVARAAYGYTF
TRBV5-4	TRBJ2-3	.	CASSFRQNTDTQYF
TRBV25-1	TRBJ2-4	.	CASSESSPGVDIQYF
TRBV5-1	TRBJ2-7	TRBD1	CASSLEDRTYEQYF
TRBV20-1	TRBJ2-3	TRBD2	CSASGTSGRRGTDTQYF
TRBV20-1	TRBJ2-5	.	CSARGGGETQYF
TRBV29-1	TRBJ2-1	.	CSVKGLLRDEQFF
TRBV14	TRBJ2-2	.	CASSQGLAPWRNTGELFF
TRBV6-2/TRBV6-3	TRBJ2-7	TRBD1	CASWALGQEGEQYF
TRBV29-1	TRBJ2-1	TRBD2	CSVVPLTSGRAGAYNEQFF
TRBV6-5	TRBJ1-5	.	CASSAPGWHQPQHF
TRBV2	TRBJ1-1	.	CASSPPRRTEAFF